The 16 T cell receptor beta chains listed next were all sequenced from one sample in a study of T cell responses to AZD1222 COVID-19 vaccine. The table came from immunoSEQ multiplex PCR; TCRdb's copy has only in-frame clones and leaves some out. The table includes roughly 100,000 clones, more than 85% detected once. The sample consisted of peripheral blood, taken 28 days after the second AZD1222 dose. The receptors shown here come from an adult who received the AZD1222 COVID-19 vaccine.

The V and J genes are TRBV3-1 (or the pseudogene TRBV3-2) and TRBJ1-4, with D perhaps TRBD1 (5 bases). Germline V CDR1 and CDR2: LGHDT, YNNKEL (reference sequence). The CDR3 is 18 residues long. With 0 bases removed from V and 4 bases from J, the gap between germline ends came to 18 bases. CDR3 DNA: TGTGCCAGCAGCCAAGAAGGTAACAGAAAGGGGTTTAATGAAAAACTGTTTTTT. This codes for CASSQEGNRKGFNEKLFF.

This clone was recorded only once. The chain carries TRBV6-5 and TRBJ2-3; D possibly uses TRBD1 or TRBD2 (6 bases each). CDR3 size: 13 residues. V gave up 9 bases and J gave up 0 bases, with 10 bases separating them. Germline CDR1 MNHEY, CDR2 SVGAGI. The CDR3 loop is CASRGTSTDTQYF. Written as DNA, the CDR3 is TGTGCCAGTAGGGGGACTAGCACAGATACGCAGTATTTT.

J is TRBJ2-1 and V is TRBV6-1; 7 bases map to TRBD2. Losses at the gene ends were 1 base for V and 4 bases for J; bases not matched to a gene: 13. This CDR3 region has 18 residues. Germline V gene data show CDR1 as MNHNS and CDR2 as SASEGT. CDR3 protein: CASSEGPSGLFLYNEQFF. As DNA, the CDR3 is TGTGCCAGCAGTGAAGGCCCTAGCGGTCTATTCCTATACAATGAGCAGTTCTTC.

The chain is built from TRBV29-1 and TRBJ2-5; TRBD1 agrees at 10 bases. Germline trimming cut 4 bases from V and 8 bases from J; bases unmatched to any gene: 7. This CDR3 is built from 13 residues. CDR1 is SQVTM, CDR2 ANQGSEA, per germline. The CDR3 spells CSVARDRGITQYF. The DNA for the CDR3 is TGCAGCGTTGCGAGGGACAGGGGTATAACCCAGTACTTC.

This rearrangement joins TRBV2 to TRBJ2-1; 10 bases fit TRBD2. The CDR3 is 15 residues long. CDR1 SNHLY and CDR2 FYNNEI come from the germline V gene. Germline trimming cut 6 bases from V and 3 bases from J; bases unmatched to any gene: 5. The CDR3 here is CASRASSGGYNEQFF. DNA of the CDR3: TGTGCCAGCAGAGCGTCTAGCGGGGGCTACAATGAGCAGTTCTTC.

This clone appeared a single time. J is TRBJ2-7 and V is TRBV14; 10 bases are shared with TRBD2. Losses at the gene ends were 1 base for V and 3 bases for J; bases not matched to a gene: 6. Germline-derived CDR1 and CDR2 are SGHDN and FVKESK. CDR3 length equals 16 residues. The CDR3 reads CASSQGLAGVGYEQYF. The DNA of the CDR3 is TGTGCCAGCAGCCAAGGGCTAGCGGGAGTAGGCTACGAGCAGTACTTC.

The CDR3 loop is CASSSSGGYDYGYTF. The DNA of the CDR3 is TGTGCCAGCAGTTCCTCAGGGGGTTACGACTATGGCTACACCTTC. The J gene is TRBJ1-2, the V gene TRBV27; 7 bases map to TRBD1. The CDR3 is made up of 15 amino acids. CDR1 and CDR2 from the germline V gene are MNHEY and SMNVEV (reference sequence). With V trimmed by 4 bases and J by 3 bases, 8 bases remained unmatched.

This sequence joins TRBV6-6 and TRBJ1-2; D call uncertain. Germline V gene sequence: CDR1 MNHNY, CDR2 SVGAGI (reference sequence). The CDR3 sequence is 12 residues long. With 7 bases removed from V and 7 bases from J, the gap between germline ends came to 13 bases. Here the CDR3 DNA reads TGTGCCAGCACCTCGGGCGTCGGTGGCTACACCTTC. It translates to CASTSGVGGYTF.

The CDR3 DNA follows: TGCGCCAGCAGCTTGGCACCGCGTGGGAACACTGAAGCTTTCTTT. It translates to CASSLAPRGNTEAFF. V and J are TRBV5-1 and TRBJ1-1; D gene ambiguous. Germline loops: CDR1 SGHRS, CDR2 YFSETQ. The germline V and J ends were trimmed by 0 bases and 1 base, with 10 bases remaining between them. The CDR3 is made up of 15 amino acids.

This chain uses TRBV7-2 with TRBJ2-2; no clear D. Germline CDR1 SGHTA, CDR2 FQGNSA. The CDR3 extends over 16 amino acids. V shed 2 bases and J shed 2 bases, with 12 bases lying between them. Here the CDR3 reads CASSLLPAPNTGELFF. Written as DNA, the CDR3 is TGTGCCAGCAGCTTATTGCCAGCGCCTAACACCGGGGAGCTGTTTTTT.

The rearrangement uses TRBV6-5 and TRBJ2-7; D possibly uses TRBD1 or TRBD2 (6 bases each). The CDR3 covers 14 residues. The germline gives CDR1 MNHEY, CDR2 SVGAGI. CDR3 protein: CVTSLGGRLYEQYF. The CDR3 nucleotides read TGTGTCACCTCTTTAGGGGGGAGGTTGTACGAGCAGTACTTC.

The chain combines TRBV27 with TRBJ2-7; D is unresolved. The V end lost 3 bases, the J end lost 3 bases, and 3 bases lay between the germline ends. This CDR3 has 11 residues. Germline values: CDR1 MNHEY, CDR2 SMNVEV (reference sequence). The CDR3 coding sequence is TGTGCCAGCAGTTTGGGCTACGAGCAGTACTTC. Translation gives CASSLGYEQYF.

This chain uses TRBV29-1 with TRBJ1-2, with a possible D match to TRBD1 (5 bases). This CDR3 contains 14 residues. Germline V gene lookup returns CDR1 SQVTM and CDR2 ANQGSEA. V dropped 0 bases and J dropped 7 bases, with 15 bases sitting between them. CDR3 loop: CSVEDPGTFAGYTF. DNA for the CDR3: TGCAGCGTTGAAGATCCAGGGACTTTCGCTGGCTACACCTTC.

This clone was recorded once. The V call is TRBV7-2, the J call TRBJ2-2, with a possible D match to TRBD2 (5 bases). The germline gives CDR1 SGHTA, CDR2 FQGNSA. The V gene lost 0 bases and the J gene lost 5 bases, with 10 bases spanning the gap. The CDR3 loop spans 15 amino acids. The chain's CDR3 is CASSLAEGLTGELFF. Here the CDR3 DNA reads TGTGCCAGCAGCTTAGCAGAGGGCCTAACCGGGGAGCTGTTTTTT.

The rearrangement uses TRBV29-1 and TRBJ2-7, with D unclear. Trimming shortened V by 1 base and J by 6 bases, and 7 bases separated the two germline ends. CDR3 length: 11 amino acids. CDR1 is SQVTM, CDR2 ANQGSEA, per germline. This chain's CDR3 is CSVEVTGEQYF. The CDR3 DNA follows: TGCAGCGTTGAAGTTACCGGCGAGCAGTACTTC.

V gene TRBV27 combines with J gene TRBJ1-2; 9 nucleotides align to TRBD1. Looked up from germline, CDR1 is MNHEY and CDR2 is SMNVEV (reference sequence). The CDR3 loop spans 15 amino acids. The trim removed 5 bases at V and 6 bases at J, leaving 10 bases unmatched. This CDR3 reads CASSNAGTGLNGYTF. CDR3 in DNA: TGTGCCAGCAGTAACGCCGGGACAGGGTTAAATGGCTACACCTTC.